These 9 T cell receptor beta chains were all obtained from the same sample, sequenced in a study of T cells in Graves' hyperthyroidism and ophthalmopathy. From RNA transcripts, TCR beta CDR3 regions were amplified. First-round RT-PCR with HTBI primers amplified the TCR CDR3 region. TCRdb re-called the multiplex PCR reads with MiXCR, one entry per CDR3 protein. The sample holds roughly 130,000 distinct CDR3 sequences; less than 25% are singletons and the top ten take 67%. Sequencing was performed on blood. The receptors come from a woman in her 50s with Graves' hyperthyroidism that later progressed to Graves' ophthalmopathy.

This clonotype was counted many times. The chain employs TRBV6-1 and TRBJ2-7, with 12 nucleotides matching TRBD2. This CDR3 contains 15 residues. V dropped 5 bases and J dropped 4; count of bases not matched to a gene: 6. Germline CDR1 MNHNS, CDR2 SASEGT. CDR3 residues: CASSSKTSGRYEQYF. The CDR3 bases are TGTGCCAGCAGTTCAAAGACTAGCGGGAGATACGAGCAGTACTTC.

This clonotype was counted a few times. The chain joins TRBV9 to TRBJ2-7; unclear D gene. The CDR3 extends over 14 amino acids. V lost 0 bases and J lost 5, with 12 bases in between. The germline V gene has CDR1 SGDLS and CDR2 YYNGEE. CDR3: CASSVGIVSHEQYF. In DNA, the CDR3 is TGTGCCAGCAGCGTAGGAATAGTTTCCCACGAGCAGTACTTC.

The chain carries TRBV7-2 and TRBJ2-7; 7 bases are shared with TRBD1. Germline values: CDR1 SGHTA, CDR2 FQGNSA. CDR3 size: 15 residues. V lost 5 bases, J lost 0 bases, and 7 bases stayed unmatched. CDR3 amino acids: CASSPDREISYEQYF. Written as DNA, the CDR3 is TGTGCCAGCAGCCCAGACAGGGAAATCTCCTACGAGCAGTACTTC.

The chain carries TRBV7-8 and TRBJ1-5; possibly TRBD1 for D (5 bases). The CDR3 is 14 residues long. V gave up 3 bases and J gave up 4 bases, with 10 bases separating them. The germline CDR1 and CDR2 sequences are SGHVS and FQNEAQ. The CDR3 reads CASSLAGTNQPQHF. The CDR3 coding sequence is TGTGCCAGCAGCTTGGCAGGGACTAATCAGCCCCAGCATTTT.

The gene calls are TRBV25-1 and TRBJ2-7; possibly TRBD1 for D (6 bases). The ends were cut back, 9 bases at V and 5 bases at J, with 11 bases in the middle. This CDR3 is built from 11 residues. CDR1 and CDR2 from the germline V gene are MGHDK and SYGVNS. The CDR3 nucleotides read TGTGCCAGTACAGGGTTTAACGAGCAGTACTTC. It translates to CASTGFNEQYF.

This clonotype was recorded only once. The CDR3 reads CSVESGDEQFF. As DNA, the CDR3 is TGCAGCGTTGAATCGGGCGATGAGCAGTTCTTC. The rearrangement uses TRBV29-1 and TRBJ2-1; D not resolved. Germline V lookup: CDR1 SQVTM, CDR2 ANQGSEA. Trimming took off 2 bases at V and 8 bases at J, with 7 bases between the two ends. The CDR3 has 11 amino acids.

This clonotype was seen ten or more times. V usage is TRBV6-2 or TRBV6-3 and J usage is TRBJ2-4; D perhaps matches TRBD2 (5 bases). The CDR3 consists of 14 residues. Germline CDR1 reads MNHEY; CDR2 reads SVGEGT. V lost 8 bases, J lost 5 bases, and 16 bases lay in between. The CDR3 DNA reads TGTGCCAGCCAAAAGAGCGGAACACAAAACATTCAGTACTTC. Its translation: CASQKSGTQNIQYF.

V is TRBV6-1 and J is TRBJ1-1; TRBD1 aligns across 7 bases. Per the germline V gene, CDR1 is MNHNS and CDR2 is SASEGT. J was trimmed by 0 bases and V by 6 bases; bases with no gene match: 10. The CDR3 loop spans 16 amino acids. CDR3 nucleotide sequence: TGTGCCAGCAGCCCGGCCACAGGGGTACTGAACACTGAAGCTTTCTTT. As protein: CASSPATGVLNTEAFF.

This clonotype was seen a few times. The rearrangement joins TRBV3-1 to TRBJ1-1; tentatively, D is TRBD1 (5 bases). The germline gives CDR1 LGHDT, CDR2 YNNKEL (reference sequence). The ends were cut back, 3 bases at V and 1 base at J, with 9 bases in the middle. CDR3 length: 14 amino acids. The CDR3 nucleotides read TGTGCCAGCAGCCAGAGTGACAGGAACACTGAAGCTTTCTTT. This gives the protein CASSQSDRNTEAFF.